The T cell receptor (beta chain) described here comes from a study of blood T cells in healthy people across ages. This clonotype was seen at least ten times. Germline V lookup: CDR1 SGHRS, CDR2 YFSETQ. There are 17 residues in the CDR3. The V end was cut by 4 bases, the J end by 3 bases, with 22 bases between. A second 7 to 11 cycle PCR used barcoded and J-beta primers. From the 5' RACE reads, TCRdb called clonotypes with MiXCR, one entry per CDR3 protein. In the table there are fewer than 900,000 distinct CDR3 sequences, 40% to 45% of which are singletons. The rearrangement joins TRBV5-1 to TRBJ1-1; no definite D call. Sequenced sample: blood. The source is a woman aged 60-70 years in good health. The CDR3 spells CASSLRVGALRDTEAFF. The CDR3 DNA is TGCGCCAGCAGCCTGCGGGTGGGTGCTCTTCGGGACACTGAAGCTTTCTTT.